These 17 T cell receptor beta chains came from one sample sequenced in a study of blood T cells in healthy people across ages. Next came a second PCR, run for about 6 to 12 cycles, which used a sample-barcoded 5' primer along with a J-beta primer mix. TCRdb recomputed calls from the 5' RACE reads with MiXCR, one row per CDR3 protein. The profile shows about a million distinct CDR3 sequences, 30% to 40% of them singletons. Sample: blood. The receptors here all came from a man between 18 and 35 years old in good health.

The J gene is TRBJ1-2, the V gene TRBV29-1, with D maybe TRBD1 (5 bases). Trimming removed 7 bases at V and 8 bases at J, with 14 bases between. The CDR3 is made up of 11 amino acids. CDR1 is SQVTM, CDR2 ANQGSEA, per germline. The CDR3 here is CSGEGPWGYTF. DNA for the CDR3: TGCAGCGGTGAGGGGCCCTGGGGCTACACCTTC.

Only a few counts were recorded for this clonotype. The rearrangement joins TRBV11-2 to TRBJ2-2; D is undetermined. Germline-derived CDR1 and CDR2 are SGHAT and FQNNGV. This CDR3 has 15 residues. The ends were cut back, 3 bases at V and 1 base at J, with 9 bases in the middle. CDR3 nucleotides: TGTGCCAGCAGCTTTTCCCCCGGGAACACCGGGGAGCTGTTTTTT. As protein: CASSFSPGNTGELFF.

This chain connects TRBV5-4 to TRBJ2-3, with 14 bases that match TRBD2. CDR1 is SGHNT and CDR2 is YYREEE in the germline V gene (reference sequence). With 10 bases clipped from V and 4 bases from J, the junction kept 8 bases outside the gene matches. The CDR3 runs 15 residues. The CDR3 reads CAGTVTSGGADTQYF. CDR3 coding DNA: TGTGCCGGCACTGTGACTAGCGGGGGGGCAGATACGCAGTATTTT.

This clonotype was found a few times. The chain employs TRBV27 and TRBJ2-1; TRBD1 might be the D (5 bases). The end of the DNA fits TRBJ2-7 better, so the J call may be wrong. This CDR3 is 15 amino acids long. Germline V lookup: CDR1 MNHEY, CDR2 SMNVEV (reference sequence). The CDR3 loop reads CASSLSPRVPYEQYF. CDR3 in DNA: TGTGCCAGCAGTTTATCTCCCAGGGTACCCTACGAGCAGTACTTC.

The sample holds a few counts of this clonotype. The chain is built from TRBV4-3 and TRBJ2-1; D gene uncertain. The V end was cut by 0 bases, the J end by 9 bases, with 6 bases between. From germline, CDR1 is LGHNA and CDR2 YSLEER. This CDR3 has 12 residues. CDR3 nucleotides: TGCGCCAGCAGCCAAGATGGAATTGAGCAGTTCTTC. Its translation: CASSQDGIEQFF.

The rearrangement uses TRBV7-9 and TRBJ1-2; the D is unclear. Germline V gene data show CDR1 as SEHNR and CDR2 as FQNEAQ (reference sequence). The CDR3 is 13 residues long. V was clipped by 5 bases and J by 7 bases, with 14 bases between them. The CDR3 DNA reads TGTGCCAGCAGCCGCCCCTCGACAAGTGGCTACACCTTC. It yields the protein CASSRPSTSGYTF.

The table lists this clonotype with many counts. The chain is built from TRBV29-1 and TRBJ2-1; 8 nucleotides match TRBD1. Germline CDR1 SQVTM, CDR2 ANQGSEA. V was pared by 5 bases and J by 0 bases, with 3 bases of the junction left unmatched. The CDR3 has 14 amino acids. In nucleotides, the CDR3 is TGCAGCGTTAATCAGGGGGCCTCCTACAATGAGCAGTTCTTC. This gives the protein CSVNQGASYNEQFF.

This clonotype was detected a few times. CDR3 loop: CSARSVAGGRLFF. For the CDR3, the DNA is TGCAGTGCTAGATCCGTAGCGGGGGGGCGTCTGTTCTTC. The chain couples TRBV20-1 to TRBJ2-1, with 11 bases lining up with TRBD2. Germline assignment: CDR1 DFQATT and CDR2 SNEGSKA (reference sequence). Trimming at V came to 2 bases and at J to 15 bases, leaving 9 bases not matched to a gene. CDR3 length: 13 amino acids.

This clonotype was counted between two and nine times. J is TRBJ1-2 and V is TRBV9; TRBD1 matches 10 bases. V gave up 4 bases and J gave up 6 bases; unmatched junction bases: 6. CDR1 is SGDLS and CDR2 is YYNGEE in the germline V gene. The CDR3 loop spans 14 amino acids. As DNA, the CDR3 is TGTGCCAGCAGCTTCACCGGGACAGGGGATGGCTACACCTTC. This encodes CASSFTGTGDGYTF.

V is TRBV27 and J is TRBJ1-2; tentatively, D is TRBD1 (6 bases). Germline CDR1 reads MNHEY; CDR2 reads SMNVEV (reference sequence). The CDR3 is 16 amino acids. V was clipped by 4 bases and J by 4 bases, with 19 bases between them. The CDR3 DNA reads TGTGCCAGCAGTTCACCCAGGGCAGGGGTGAGCTATGGCTACACCTTC. It translates to CASSSPRAGVSYGYTF.

This clonotype has more than one count but fewer than ten. The chain recombines TRBV19 with TRBJ1-5, with TRBD1 matching 7 bases. The length of the CDR3 is 21 residues. The germline V gene encodes CDR1 LNHDA and CDR2 SQIVND (reference sequence). V lost 2 bases to trimming and J lost 0 bases; unmatched junction nucleotides: 19. CDR3 protein: CASSIIPSVTGPLYSNQPQHF. CDR3 coding DNA: TGTGCCAGTAGTATAATCCCCTCCGTGACAGGGCCCCTGTATAGCAATCAGCCCCAGCATTTT.

A few counts support this clonotype. CDR3 in DNA: TGTGCCAGCAGCCTCAACGGGGCCTATAATTCACCCCTCCACTTT. Encoded protein: CASSLNGAYNSPLHF. The genes are TRBV25-1 and TRBJ1-6; D unresolved. Trimming removed 6 bases at V and 2 bases at J, with 11 bases between. Germline V lookup: CDR1 MGHDK, CDR2 SYGVNS. The CDR3 contains 15 residues.

In this sample, this clonotype turned up a few times. The J gene is TRBJ1-2, the V gene TRBV20-1; 7 nucleotides line up with TRBD1. Germline trimming cut 5 bases from V and 8 bases from J; bases unmatched to any gene: 5. This CDR3 spans 11 amino acids. Per germline, CDR1 DFQATT and CDR2 SNEGSKA (reference sequence). The DNA for the CDR3 is TGCAGTGCTTTCGACAGGGTCGGCTACACCTTC. Translation gives CSAFDRVGYTF.

This clonotype showed up just a few times. The V call is TRBV13, the J call TRBJ1-6; D is perhaps TRBD1 (6 bases). CDR1 PRHDT and CDR2 FYEKMQ come from the germline V gene (reference sequence). V lost 0 bases and J lost 0, with 12 bases in between. The CDR3 sequence is 18 residues long. DNA of the CDR3: TGTGCCAGCAGCTTAGGACAGGGTGGGAGCTCCTATAATTCACCCCTCCACTTT. Translated: CASSLGQGGSSYNSPLHF.

This clonotype was observed a few times. This chain uses TRBV7-8 with TRBJ2-1; weak D call: TRBD1 (5 bases). Trimming cost V 5 bases and J 9 bases, with 26 bases left between them. The germline V gene encodes CDR1 SGHVS and CDR2 FQNEAQ. The CDR3 runs 17 residues. In DNA, the CDR3 is TGTGCCAGCAGCCTAAAATCCACCCCAGGGTATGATGTTGAGCAGTTCTTC. Translating it yields CASSLKSTPGYDVEQFF.

The J gene is TRBJ2-4, the V gene TRBV3-1; the match to TRBD1 covers 10 bases. The J call may be incorrect, as the DNA end agrees better with TRBJ2-5. The CDR3 covers 16 residues. The germline V gene encodes CDR1 LGHDT and CDR2 YNNKEL (reference sequence). CDR3 sequence: CASSQQPTGGGETQYF. The CDR3, as DNA: TGTGCCAGCAGCCAACAACCGACAGGGGGCGGAGAGACCCAGTACTTC.

This clonotype was seen a few times. The gene calls are TRBV20-1 and TRBJ2-4; D possibly corresponds to TRBD2 (5 bases). Germline CDR1 reads DFQATT; CDR2 reads SNEGSKA (reference sequence). This CDR3 has 16 amino acids. With 5 bases removed from V and 0 bases from J, the gap between germline ends came to 17 bases. DNA for the CDR3: TGCAGTGCTGGTCCGACCCCGGGGAAAGCCAAAAACATTCAGTACTTC. It specifies CSAGPTPGKAKNIQYF.